The sequence of this TCR beta chain was determined in a study of molecular identifiers for immune sequencing clone quantification. TCRdb called the PCR reads again in MiXCR, with one record for every CDR3 protein. The table shows some 320,000 distinct CDR3 sequences, with 20% to 25% occurring only once. Findings and limits, study-wide: Investigators reportedly could detect spiked Jurkat TCR RNA from one cell among 950,000 or so naive cells.

A note on this clonotype: Its target is unknown.

This sequence originates from a human donor in good health. Some libraries in this study had Jurkat cell RNA spiked in. Sequencing was performed on naive CD8+ T cells from blood, with Jurkat cell RNA spiked in. Specified subset: FACS-sorted CD8+CD4-CCR7+CD45RA+ naive T cells.

The CDR3: CASSPQGVVGTEAFF. CDR3 bases: TGTGCCAGCAGCCCGCAGGGAGTAGTAGGCACTGAAGCTTTCTTT. V gene TRBV7-9 combines with J gene TRBJ1-1, with D possibly matching TRBD1 (5 bases). The V gene's germline CDR1 is SEHNR and CDR2 FQNEAQ (reference sequence). V dropped 5 bases and J dropped 4 bases, with 17 bases sitting between them. This CDR3 spans 15 amino acids.